This T cell receptor (beta chain) was recovered during a study of T cell changes during pregnancy in multiple sclerosis. Sequencing used immunoSEQ multiplex PCR; TCRdb keeps in-frame clones, though not all of them. There are 15,000 or so clones in the sample; just over 85% occur only once, and around 19% lies in the top ten. The CDR3 runs to 13 residues. V was clipped by 4 bases and J by 8 bases; unmatched bases: 8. Germline lookup yields CDR1 SGHNT and CDR2 YYREEE (reference sequence). This clonotype was sampled from a female donor with multiple sclerosis, enrolled in a pregnancy study. The V call is TRBV5-4, the J call TRBJ1-2, with 7 bases matching TRBD1. The source material was CD8+ T cells from peripheral blood mononuclear cells, sampled in the first trimester of pregnancy. For the CDR3, the DNA is TGTGCCAGCAGCCCAAGACAGGGTCGGGGCTACACCTTC. Its protein is CASSPRQGRGYTF.